The following is a T cell receptor beta chain sequence with its context. At one boundary the junction diverges from the germline segment, which might be a read error. The data belong to a study of cytomegalovirus exposure and HLA in healthy donors. Primers included in the PCR were 60 Vbeta and 13 Jbeta primers. Using immunoSEQ multiplex PCR, the repertoire was profiled, and TCRdb retains in-frame clones only, with some absent. Of approximately 140,000 clones in the sample, around 77% were seen once. CDR1 SEHNR and CDR2 FQNEAQ come from the germline V gene (reference sequence). There are 14 residues in the CDR3.

The rearrangement uses TRBV7-9 and TRBJ1-2; a possible D gene is TRBD1 (6 bases). The sample was PBMCs. The source is a woman aged 45-65 years in good health and CMV-seronegative. The CDR3 loop is CSSSRDTNTYGYTF. CDR3 coding DNA: TGTTCCAGCAGCAGGGACACCAACACCTATGGCTACACCTTC.